Presented here are 14 T cell receptor beta chains from one specimen sequenced in a study of PD-L1 blockade in urothelial cancer. Repertoires were generated with immunoSEQ multiplex PCR, while TCRdb's copy carries only in-frame clones and drops some. The sample records 40,000 to 50,000 clones, roughly 80% being singletons. This sample's time point: pretreatment peripheral blood. Here the sequenced sample was PBMCs, taken around atezolizumab (anti-PD-L1) treatment. These receptors originate from an older man with urothelial cancer.

This clone was counted only a few times. This chain links TRBV6-5 with TRBJ1-2; the D gene is possibly TRBD1 (5 bases). V lost 2 bases, J lost 6 bases, and 13 bases lay in between. CDR3 length: 14 amino acids. CDR1 is MNHEY, CDR2 SVGAGI, per germline. The CDR3 region is CASSYSQGLDGYTF. CDR3 nucleotides: TGTGCCAGCAGTTACAGCCAGGGACTGGATGGCTACACCTTC.

The rearrangement uses TRBV30 and TRBJ1-1; D gene unclear. V was pared by 2 bases and J by 6 bases, with 16 bases between. This CDR3 spans 14 amino acids. Per germline, CDR1 GTSNPN and CDR2 SVGIG (reference sequence). CDR3 sequence: CAWSNELPRSEAFF. The DNA of the CDR3 is TGTGCCTGGAGTAACGAGTTGCCCCGTTCTGAAGCTTTCTTT.

This clone is categorized as medium-sized (0.01 to 0.1%). The chain links TRBV5-5 to TRBJ1-4; D might be TRBD1 (5 bases). Germline assignment: CDR1 SGHKS and CDR2 YYEKEE (reference sequence). This CDR3 region has 14 residues. V was shortened by 5 bases and J by 5 bases, with 13 bases between the two germline ends. The DNA for the CDR3 is TGTGCCAGCAGTTCAAACAGGATGAATGAAAAACTGTTTTTT. This sequence encodes CASSSNRMNEKLFF.

The chain is built from TRBV28 and TRBJ2-5; 8 bases align to TRBD2. From germline, CDR1 is MDHEN and CDR2 SYDVKM. After removal of 8 bases from V and 1 base from J, the junction contained 3 bases not matched to a gene. The CDR3 totals 13 residues. The CDR3 spells CASATSGQETQYF. The CDR3 coding sequence is TGTGCCAGCGCCACTAGCGGCCAAGAGACCCAGTACTTC.

V and J are TRBV11-3 and TRBJ2-4, with 12 bases aligning to TRBD1. This CDR3 comprises 16 residues. V gave up 4 bases and J gave up 7 bases; unmatched junction bases: 8. CDR1 SGHNT and CDR2 YENEEA come from the germline V gene. The CDR3 spells CASSSGTGGAGNIQYF. In DNA form, the CDR3 reads TGTGCCAGCAGCTCCGGGACAGGGGGCGCGGGGAACATTCAGTACTTC. The complete variable domain, with remaining parts taken from reference TRBV11-3 and TRBJ2-4, reads EAGVVQSPRYKIIEKKQPVAFWCNPISGHNTLYWYLQNLGQGPELLIRYENEEAVDDSQLPKDRFSAERLKGVDSTLKIQPAELGDSAVYLCASSSGTGGAGNIQYFGAGTRLSVL.

The CDR3 loop is CASSPRTDTQYF. CDR3 in DNA: TGTGCCAGCAGCCCCAGGACAGATACGCAGTATTTT. This chain joins TRBV2 and TRBJ2-3; D is undetermined. Germline CDR1 is SNHLY and CDR2 is FYNNEI. The V gene lost 6 bases and the J gene lost 3 bases, with 7 bases spanning the gap. The CDR3 totals 12 residues.

The chain links TRBV15 to TRBJ2-7, with 7 nucleotides matching TRBD1. The trim removed 0 bases at V and 4 bases at J, leaving 6 bases unmatched. This CDR3 region has 15 residues. Germline V CDR1 and CDR2: LNHNV, YYDKDF (reference sequence). The chain's CDR3 is CATSRETGNGYEQYF. The CDR3 DNA is TGTGCCACCAGCAGAGAGACAGGGAATGGGTACGAGCAGTACTTC.

J is TRBJ1-5 and V is TRBV28; D uncertain. Germline CDR1 and CDR2: MDHEN and SYDVKM. V lost 8 bases and J lost 2, with 7 bases in between. This CDR3 has 12 residues. For the CDR3, the DNA is TGTGCCAGCTTTTCGGGCAATCAGCCCCAGCATTTT. This codes for CASFSGNQPQHF.

The chain employs TRBV4-3 and TRBJ2-7; 9 positions match TRBD1. Trimming at V came to 0 bases and at J to 7 bases, leaving 10 bases not matched to a gene. This CDR3 contains 16 residues. CDR1 and CDR2 (germline): LGHNA, YSLEER. CDR3 sequence: CASSQDTGTGSEEQYF. In DNA form, the CDR3 reads TGCGCCAGCAGCCAAGATACCGGGACAGGGTCGGAAGAGCAGTACTTC.

To note about this clone: Other DNA sequences of this sample code for an identical CDR3. The chain links TRBV6-1 to TRBJ1-2, with a tentative D call TRBD1 (6 bases). The length of the CDR3 is 12 residues. Looked up from germline, CDR1 is MNHNS and CDR2 is SASEGT. Between the trimmed V and J ends, which lost 1 base and 8 bases, there was a span of 8 bases. CDR3 loop: CASSEDREGYTF. CDR3 sequence (DNA): TGTGCCAGCAGTGAAGACAGGGAAGGCTACACCTTC.

The chain recombines TRBV7-2 with TRBJ2-1; 7 bases map to TRBD2. J was trimmed by 4 bases and V by 1 base; bases with no gene match: 1. The CDR3 has 14 amino acids. Per germline, CDR1 SGHTA and CDR2 FQGNSA. CDR3 residues: CASSLEAGYNEQFF. CDR3 bases: TGTGCCAGCAGCTTAGAAGCGGGATACAATGAGCAGTTCTTC.

This clone was picked up one time. This chain uses TRBV19 with TRBJ2-1, with D perhaps TRBD2 (6 bases). V was trimmed by 1 base and J by 9 bases, leaving 10 bases between them. From germline, CDR1 is LNHDA and CDR2 SQIVND (reference sequence). CDR3 length: 13 amino acids. CDR3 in amino acids: CASSIAGEREQFF. Written as DNA, the CDR3 is TGTGCCAGTAGTATAGCGGGGGAACGTGAGCAGTTCTTC.

The rearrangement uses TRBV11-2 and TRBJ2-7; 12 bases are a match to TRBD2. The CDR3 is 14 residues long. CDR1 and CDR2 from the germline V gene are SGHAT and FQNNGV. V shed 4 bases, J shed 4 bases, and the junction held 2 bases outside the gene matches. CDR3 region: CASSSGLAGYEQYF. The DNA of the CDR3 is TGTGCCAGCAGCTCCGGACTAGCGGGATACGAGCAGTACTTC.

This chain uses TRBV30 with TRBJ1-1; D may be TRBD1 (6 bases). Germline V gene sequence: CDR1 GTSNPN, CDR2 SVGIG (reference sequence). V lost 2 bases and J 1 base, leaving 8 bases between the germline ends. This CDR3 is built from 13 residues. The CDR3, as DNA: TGTGCCTGGAGTCAGGGGTCGAACACTGAAGCTTTCTTT. Translated: CAWSQGSNTEAFF.